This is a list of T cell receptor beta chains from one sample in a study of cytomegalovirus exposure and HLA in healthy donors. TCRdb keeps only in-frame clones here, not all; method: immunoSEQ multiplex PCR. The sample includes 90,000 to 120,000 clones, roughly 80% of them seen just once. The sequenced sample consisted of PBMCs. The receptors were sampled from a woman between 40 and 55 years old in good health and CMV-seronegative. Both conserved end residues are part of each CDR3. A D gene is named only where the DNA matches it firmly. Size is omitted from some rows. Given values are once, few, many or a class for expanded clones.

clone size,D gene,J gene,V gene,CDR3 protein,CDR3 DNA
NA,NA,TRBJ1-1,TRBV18,CASSPRRTNTEAFF,TGTGCCAGCTCCCCGCGGAGAACGAACACTGAAGCTTTCTTT
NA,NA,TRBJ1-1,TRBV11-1,CASSLAQTMNTEAFF,TGTGCCAGCAGCTTAGCGCAGACAATGAACACTGAAGCTTTCTTT
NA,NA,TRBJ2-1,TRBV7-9,CASSVGGSYNEQFF,TGTGCCAGCAGCGTTGGCGGTTCGTACAATGAGCAGTTCTTC
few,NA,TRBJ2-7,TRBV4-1,CASSQDPDGGPYEQYF,TGCGCCAGCAGCCAAGATCCCGACGGAGGTCCCTACGAGCAGTACTTC
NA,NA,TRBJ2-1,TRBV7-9,CASSLLRRTVNEQFF,TGTGCCAGCAGCCTCCTGAGGCGGACAGTCAATGAGCAGTTCTTC
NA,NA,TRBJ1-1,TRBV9,CASSVVNNMNTEAFF,TGTGCCAGCAGCGTAGTGAATAACATGAACACTGAAGCTTTCTTT
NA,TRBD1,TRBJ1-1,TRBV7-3,CASSVRGTSEAFF,TGTGCCAGCAGCGTCAGGGGGACGAGTGAAGCTTTCTTT
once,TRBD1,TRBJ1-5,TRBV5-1,CASSLPGGENQPQHF,TGCGCCAGCAGCTTACCAGGGGGCGAGAATCAGCCCCAGCATTTT
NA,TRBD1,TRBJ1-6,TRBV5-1,CASSLVGQGGSPLHF,TGCGCCAGCAGCTTGGTCGGACAGGGTGGATCACCCCTCCACTTT
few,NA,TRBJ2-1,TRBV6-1,CASSDQGQNNEQFF,TGTGCCAGCAGTGATCAAGGACAGAACAATGAGCAGTTCTTC
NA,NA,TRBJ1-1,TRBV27,CASSPSTGNTEAFF,TGTGCCAGCAGTCCGTCCACAGGGAACACTGAAGCTTTCTTT
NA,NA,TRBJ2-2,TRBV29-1,CSVDRNPGTGELFF,TGCAGCGTTGACAGAAATCCAGGGACCGGGGAGCTGTTTTTT
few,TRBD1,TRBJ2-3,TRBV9,CASSVSRQGAWDTQYF,TGTGCCAGCAGCGTAAGTCGGCAGGGGGCTTGGGATACGCAGTATTTT
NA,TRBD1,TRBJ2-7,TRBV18,CASSRQGGEQYF,TGTGCCAGCTCCCGACAGGGTGGAGAGCAGTACTTC
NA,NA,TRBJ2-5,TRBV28,CASSLEDSQETQYF,TGTGCCAGCAGTTTAGAAGACAGCCAAGAGACCCAGTACTTC
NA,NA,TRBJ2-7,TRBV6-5,CASSNYFEQYF,TGTGCCAGCAGTAACTACTTCGAGCAGTACTTC
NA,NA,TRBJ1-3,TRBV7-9,CASSLFSYRSGNTIYF,TGTGCCAGCAGCTTATTCTCGTATCGCTCTGGAAACACCATATATTTT
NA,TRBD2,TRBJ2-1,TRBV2,CASSTLAGGRNEQFF,TGTGCCAGCAGTACTTTAGCGGGAGGCCGGAATGAGCAGTTCTTC
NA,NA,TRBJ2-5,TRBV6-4,CASSDSRKVPRETQYF,TGTGCCAGCAGTGACTCGAGGAAAGTCCCTAGGGAGACCCAGTACTTC
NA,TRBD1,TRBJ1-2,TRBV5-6,CASSPRTGGRANYGYTF,TGTGCCAGCAGCCCCAGGACAGGGGGTAGAGCTAACTATGGCTACACCTTC
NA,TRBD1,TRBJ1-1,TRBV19,CASSINAGGYTVPTEAFF,TGTGCCAGTAGTATAAATGCAGGGGGCTACACAGTCCCGACTGAAGCTTTCTTT
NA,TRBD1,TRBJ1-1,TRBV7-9,CASSFGQAGEAFF,TGTGCCAGCAGCTTCGGACAGGCTGGTGAAGCTTTCTTT
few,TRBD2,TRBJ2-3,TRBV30,CAWGLAGVSDTQYF,TGTGCCTGGGGACTAGCGGGAGTATCAGATACGCAGTATTTT
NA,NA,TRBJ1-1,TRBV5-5,CASSQFPGIEAFF,TGTGCCAGCAGTCAGTTCCCCGGGATTGAAGCTTTCTTT
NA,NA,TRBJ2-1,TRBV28,CASNPVRSSYNEQFF,TGTGCCAGCAACCCCGTGCGGAGCTCCTACAATGAGCAGTTCTTC
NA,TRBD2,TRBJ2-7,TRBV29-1,CSVPSGRALGEQYF,TGCAGCGTCCCCAGCGGGAGGGCCCTGGGCGAGCAGTACTTC
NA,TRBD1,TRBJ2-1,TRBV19,CASKWGQGSYNEQFF,TGTGCCAGTAAGTGGGGACAGGGAAGCTACAATGAGCAGTTCTTC
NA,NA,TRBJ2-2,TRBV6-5,CASRWRGRTGELFF,TGTGCCAGCAGGTGGAGAGGGCGAACCGGGGAGCTGTTTTTT